In this sample, the clone carrying this T cell receptor beta chain turned up many times. The target antigen is unknown. The junction departs from the called germline gene at one end, perhaps through a read error. TCRdb re-called the reads with MiXCR, one entry per CDR3 protein. The data hold over 300,000 distinct CDR3 sequences, with roughly 9.5% observed a single time. The data belong to a study of T cell repertoires in cytomegalovirus infection. Whole-study context: In public TCR beta signatures, there were indications of both CMV infection and matching HLA type. General observations from the study: Identification of carriers of CMV plus the relevant HLA was achieved through cumulative public TCR beta family frequency. In two of eight donors, the top clonotype was HLA-C-restricted CMV-specific.

The sample taken for sequencing was PBMCs. This TCR derives from a human donor in good health (CMV status not recorded). Some clones in this sample may be carry-over from other donors' samples.

The CDR3: CASRLGPGQGYEQYF. The CDR3 coding sequence is TGTGCCAGCAGGTTAGGTCCGGGACAGGGGTACGAGCAGTACTTC. V and J are TRBV12-3 or TRBV12-4 and TRBJ2-7; 10 bases align to TRBD1. This CDR3 spans 15 amino acids.